This T cell receptor (beta chain) was obtained from a study of neurological immune-mediated disorders. This clonotype occurred many times. The antigen remains unidentified. CD4+ or CD8+ T cells at a count of about a million served as input for the sorted libraries. Germline assignment: CDR1 ENHRY and CDR2 SYGVKD. The CDR3 length is 15 residues. Trimming took 6 bases from V and 6 from J; bases not matched to a gene: 8. Broader study findings: Grouping of repertoires by phylogeny put those of 18 of 34 multiple sclerosis patients into a single related-CDR3 cluster, a possible signature. HTLV-1-associated myelopathy showed the most TCR clonal expansion; multiple sclerosis the least, below healthy controls.

A 10-nucleotide random UMI tagged transcripts in template-switch 5'RACE cDNA synthesis. MiXCR, run by TCRdb on the 5' RACE reads, gives a single entry per CDR3 protein. The sample records around 55,000 distinct CDR3 sequences, 3% to 4.5% being singletons. The V gene is TRBV10-3, the J gene TRBJ2-2; 9 bases line up with TRBD1. This TCR derives from a woman aged 40 to 55 with multiple sclerosis. Sequencing was performed on CD4+ T cells from blood. CDR3 sequence: CAISRLGQGSGELFF. DNA of the CDR3: TGTGCCATCAGCCGATTAGGACAGGGGTCCGGGGAGCTGTTTTTT.